This is a list of T cell receptor beta chains from one sample in a study of T-cell reconstitution after alpha-beta-depleted transplantation in children. TCRdb itself ran the PCR reads through MiXCR, one entry per CDR3 protein. Altogether a few hundred thousand distinct CDR3 sequences are present, around 9.6% being singletons, with the ten largest covering about 6.2%. The sample consisted of PBMCs from the stem cell graft donor, taken from the stem cell graft. All receptors come from a human donor who donated a stem cell graft to a child with acute lymphoblastic leukemia. Each CDR3 is given without its conserved first and last residue. Size values are once, few and many counts, or a class for expanded clones, and some rows have none.

many,TRBV7-2,TRBJ2-3,ASSHGTGTLNTQY
.,TRBV25-1,TRBJ1-1,ASSPSRGGERAEAF
many,TRBV6-1,TRBJ1-1,ASSKTEYNTEAF
few,TRBV7-8,TRBJ2-7,ASSEELPYEQY
.,TRBV20-1,TRBJ2-3,SARNHQPTVGTADTQY
few,TRBV3-1,TRBJ2-3,ASSQVGSQITDTQY
many,TRBV28,TRBJ1-2,ASSYVTGARGYT
many,TRBV25-1,TRBJ2-7,ASSEGGRYEQY
many,TRBV11-2,TRBJ2-3,ASSQNTGTPSSTDTQY
few,TRBV20-1,TRBJ2-3,SARGTPGLTDTQY
many,TRBV6-5,TRBJ1-6,ASSGFNSPLH
many,TRBV5-4,TRBJ2-7,ASSSPPRGSGASYEQY
.,TRBV6-1,TRBJ2-5,ASRKYQETQY
.,TRBV30,TRBJ1-2,AWSIGVQGGYT
.,TRBV11-2,TRBJ2-3,ASSLASEIRTDTQY
.,TRBV29-1,TRBJ2-3,SGSSRDRGTQY
few,TRBV24-1,TRBJ2-7,ATSDSSDRSYEQY
many,TRBV20-1,TRBJ2-2,SAVTGTNEFGELF
many,TRBV7-9,TRBJ1-5,ASSLTEKHQPQH
few,TRBV5-6,TRBJ1-2,ASSLWAPRGYGYT
many,TRBV27,TRBJ2-7,ASRRDSMTYEQY
few,TRBV10-1,TRBJ2-2,ATGTNTGELF
few,TRBV29-1,TRBJ1-2,SVDGRQGGSYGYT
many,TRBV4-3,TRBJ2-1,ASSQVGAGKYNEQF
few,TRBV29-1,TRBJ2-7,SVETITRNEQY
few,TRBV7-9,TRBJ1-1,ASSLGPIEAF
many,TRBV7-2,TRBJ2-3,ASSLEILGGTQY
few,TRBV20-1,TRBJ1-2,SARDYRQGNNGGYT
once,TRBV19,TRBJ2-1,ASSRAESSYNEQF
many,TRBV29-1,TRBJ2-7,SVGGQGAYEQY
.,TRBV10-3,TRBJ2-3,AISEMASSTTDTQY
.,TRBV10-3,TRBJ2-2,AINLADEETGRTGELF
many,TRBV5-1,TRBJ2-2,ASSFAPGQGARELF
many,TRBV5-4,TRBJ2-5,ASSLGGSETQY
.,TRBV7-2,TRBJ2-2,ASRTSGGAGELF
few,TRBV20-1,TRBJ2-7,SASLLGGTFGEQY
.,TRBV18,TRBJ1-5,ASSLQGNSNQPQH
many,TRBV5-1,TRBJ1-2,ASSSEEESYGYT
few,TRBV7-2,TRBJ1-4,ASSPGDRVDEKLF
.,TRBV20-1,TRBJ2-5,SAPTMSSGEQETQY
few,TRBV20-1,TRBJ2-7,SARDNGRPYEQY
.,TRBV4-3,TRBJ2-1,ASSQDNGGGIRGYEQF
many,TRBV12-3/TRBV12-4,TRBJ1-5,ASILPGAPSNQPQH
few,TRBV4-2,TRBJ2-3,ASSQDVEGGADTQY
many,TRBV7-2,TRBJ1-4,ASSTQATNEKLF
few,TRBV7-2,TRBJ2-7,ASSLARAAYEQY
.,TRBV9,TRBJ2-3,ASSAGLGGTDTQY
many,TRBV12-3/TRBV12-4,TRBJ1-2,ATIPSMGPNYGYT
many,TRBV19,TRBJ1-3,ASSGWPGIIGNTIY
.,TRBV4-2,TRBJ1-5,ASSQEGFSNQPQH
once,TRBV2,TRBJ2-7,ASRPLTSGGYEQY
many,TRBV18,TRBJ2-5,ASSAETQY
few,TRBV7-8,TRBJ2-1,ASSLISF